Listed below are T cell receptor beta chains from one sample, sequenced in a study of blood T cell repertoires in COVID-19. Here immunoSEQ multiplex PCR was the method, and the copy in TCRdb shows in-frame clones only, minus some. This repertoire shows around 45,000 clones, 55% to 75% found once; its top ten account for around 5.9%. Sequencing was performed on peripheral blood. Source of these receptors: a man older than 75 with acute or convalescent COVID-19. The CDR3 runs from the conserved cysteine through the conserved F or W. The D gene is left open where the match is weak. Expanded clones get a size class; other rows say once, few or many, or leave the size out.

size	V	D	J	CDR3	DNA
once	TRBV6-6	TRBD2	TRBJ2-1	CASTLAGGSYNEQFF	TGTGCCAGCACGCTAGCGGGAGGGTCCTACAATGAGCAGTTCTTC
-	TRBV7-6	-	TRBJ2-1	CASSPGTSIGNEQFF	TGTGCCAGCAGCCCCGGGACTTCTATCGGCAATGAGCAGTTCTTC
-	TRBV10-3	-	TRBJ2-3	CAISEPRDTDTQYF	TGTGCCATCAGTGAGCCCCGGGACACAGATACGCAGTATTTT
-	TRBV2	-	TRBJ1-1	CASSVLKGGTTEAFF	TGTGCCAGCAGTGTCTTAAAAGGGGGTACCACTGAAGCTTTCTTT
-	TRBV7-2	-	TRBJ2-5	CASSLNAGRKTQYF	TGTGCCAGCAGCTTAAATGCAGGGAGGAAGACCCAGTACTTC
few	TRBV6-5	TRBD2	TRBJ2-3	CASSYGLAGGDTQYF	TGTGCCAGCAGTTACGGTCTAGCGGGGGGGGATACGCAGTATTTT
-	TRBV15	-	TRBJ1-5	CATSRGREDQPQHF	TGTGCCACCAGCAGGGGGAGGGAGGATCAGCCCCAGCATTTT
once	TRBV10-3	TRBD1	TRBJ1-4	CAISEPTGTEREKLFF	TGTGCCATCAGTGAGCCAACCGGGACAGAACGGGAAAAACTGTTTTTT
few	TRBV3-1/TRBV3-2	-	TRBJ2-1	CASSRHYNEQFF	TGTGCCAGCAGCCGTCATTACAATGAGCAGTTCTTC
-	TRBV27	TRBD1	TRBJ2-3	CASSLNGQGVDTQYF	TGTGCCAGCAGTTTAAACGGACAGGGTGTAGATACGCAGTATTTT
few	TRBV5-5	TRBD1	TRBJ1-4	CASSLGQTNEKLFF	TGTGCCAGCAGCCTGGGACAGACTAATGAAAAACTGTTTTTT
-	TRBV4-1	-	TRBJ1-2	CASSQDPEGGYTF	TGCGCCAGCAGCCAAGATCCAGAGGGTGGCTACACCTTC
-	TRBV5-4	-	TRBJ2-5	CASSLTGSGKETQYF	TGTGCCAGCAGCTTGACCGGGAGTGGGAAGGAGACCCAGTACTTC
medium-sized	TRBV7-9	-	TRBJ1-2	CASSPQTDYYGYTF	TGTGCCAGCAGCCCCCAGACTGATTACTATGGCTACACCTTC